This T cell receptor (beta chain) was identified in a study of cytomegalovirus exposure and HLA in healthy donors. The method was immunoSEQ multiplex PCR; TCRdb's version includes in-frame clones alone and lacks a portion of them. The table lists about 130,000 clones, approximately 95% of them singletons. A note on this clone: The target antigen is unknown.

The CDR3 is made up of 15 amino acids. Germline V gene data show CDR1 as KGHSH and CDR2 as LQKENI. V lost 6 bases, J lost 4 bases, and 5 bases stayed unmatched. Study outcomes and limitations: While the bulk of TCR sequences proved rare, some public TCRs turned up in many donors. Cytomegalovirus status was reportedly diagnosed by the classifier with high sensitivity and specificity. Researchers counted around 160 TCR beta chains as cytomegalovirus-associated. In the roughly 120 validation repertoires, a later analysis found that first-cohort TCR clusters tended to co-occur.

The chain combines TRBV18 with TRBJ1-5, with TRBD1 matching over 11 bases. The specimen sequenced was PBMCs. The clonotype comes from a man aged 18 to 29 in good health and CMV-seronegative. For the CDR3, the DNA is TGTGCCAGCTCGCGGGACAGGGGGTATAATCAGCCCCAGCATTTT. This sequence encodes CASSRDRGYNQPQHF.